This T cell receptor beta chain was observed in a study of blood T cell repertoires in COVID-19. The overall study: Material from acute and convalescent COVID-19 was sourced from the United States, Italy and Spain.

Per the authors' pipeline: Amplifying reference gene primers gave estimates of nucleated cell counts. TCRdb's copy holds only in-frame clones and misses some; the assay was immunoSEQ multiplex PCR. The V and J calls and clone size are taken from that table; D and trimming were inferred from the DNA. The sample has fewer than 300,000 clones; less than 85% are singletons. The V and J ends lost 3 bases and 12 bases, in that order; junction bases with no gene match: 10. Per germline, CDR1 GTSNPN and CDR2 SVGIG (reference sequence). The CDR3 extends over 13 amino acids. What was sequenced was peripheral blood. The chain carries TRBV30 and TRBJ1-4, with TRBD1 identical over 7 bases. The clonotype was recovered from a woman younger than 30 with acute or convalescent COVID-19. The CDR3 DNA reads TGTGCCTGGAGCCCCCTGACAGGGCTGGAACTGTTTTTT. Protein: CAWSPLTGLELFF.